The 16 T cell receptor beta chains reported below all come from one sample, sequenced in a study of cytotoxic CD8 clonotypes in ibrutinib-treated CLL. Only in-frame clones appear in the TCRdb table, and some are missing; sequencing was by immunoSEQ multiplex PCR. The table shows roughly 180,000 clones, with 84% occurring only once. The sample here was PBMCs, taken after 24 months of ibrutinib treatment. These receptors originate from a human donor with chronic lymphocytic leukemia.

J is TRBJ1-5 and V is TRBV15, with D possibly TRBD1 on 6 matching bases. Trimming cost V 6 bases and J 0 bases, with 18 bases left between them. Germline CDR1 and CDR2: LNHNV and YYDKDF (reference sequence). This CDR3 has 17 residues. The CDR3 protein is CATSPLKDSISNQPQHF. CDR3 in DNA: TGTGCCACCAGTCCCCTTAAGGACAGCATTAGCAATCAGCCCCAGCATTTT.

The J gene is TRBJ2-6, the V gene TRBV9; the D gene is possibly TRBD1 (6 bases). The CDR3 consists of 18 residues. V was trimmed by 4 bases and J by 1 base, leaving 18 bases between them. CDR1 is SGDLS and CDR2 is YYNGEE in the germline V gene. CDR3 loop: CASSPRGTGTSGANVLTF. The DNA for the CDR3 is TGTGCCAGCAGCCCGAGGGGAACAGGGACATCTGGGGCCAACGTCCTGACTTTC.

This clone appeared once. The chain employs TRBV18 and TRBJ1-2; D possibly corresponds to TRBD1 (5 bases). V gave up 2 bases and J gave up 3 bases, with 10 bases separating them. The length of the CDR3 is 14 residues. Germline CDR1 reads KGHSH; CDR2 reads LQKENI. CDR3 region: CASSPSPGDYGYTF. In DNA form, the CDR3 reads TGTGCCAGCTCACCATCCCCGGGGGACTATGGCTACACCTTC. Filled out from reference TRBV18 and TRBJ1-2, the complete variable domain reads NAGVMQNPRHLVRRRGQEARLRCSPMKGHSHVYWYRQLPEEGLKFMVYLQKENIIDESGMPKERFSAEFPKEGPSILRIQQVVRGDSAAYFCASSPSPGDYGYTFGSGTRLTVV.

The chain combines TRBV6-5 with TRBJ1-2, with a possible D match to TRBD1 (5 bases). Germline-derived CDR1 and CDR2 are MNHEY and SVGAGI. The CDR3 is 16 amino acids. The V end lost 2 bases, the J end lost 4 bases, and 17 bases lay between the germline ends. CDR3 DNA: TGTGCCAGCAGTTACCTCTCACGCGGGCAGGGCTATGGCTACACCTTC. Protein: CASSYLSRGQGYGYTF.

The chain couples TRBV7-3 to TRBJ2-1; 9 bases fit TRBD2. The V and J ends lost 5 bases and 5 bases, in that order; junction bases with no gene match: 7. Germline CDR1 reads SGHTA; CDR2 reads FQGTGA. This CDR3 has 15 residues. CDR3 DNA sequence: TGTGCCAGCAGCCCGCGGACTAGCGCCAACAATGAGCAGTTCTTC. It specifies CASSPRTSANNEQFF.

The chain links TRBV28 to TRBJ1-3, with D possibly being TRBD1 (5 bases). Germline CDR1 MDHEN, CDR2 SYDVKM. The CDR3 consists of 14 residues. Trimming took 3 bases from V and 0 from J, leaving 6 bases between them. The CDR3 loop reads CASSLTDSGNTIYF. The CDR3 DNA follows: TGTGCCAGCAGTTTGACAGACTCTGGAAACACCATATATTTT.

The chain is built from TRBV5-4 and TRBJ2-7; 9 bases agree with TRBD1. The trim removed 2 bases at V and 5 bases at J, leaving 8 bases unmatched. This CDR3 is 15 amino acids long. Germline-derived CDR1 and CDR2 are SGHNT and YYREEE (reference sequence). In DNA, the CDR3 is TGTGCCAGCAGCTTCTGGGACAGGGTTATCCACGAGCAGTACTTC. This codes for CASSFWDRVIHEQYF.

The J gene is TRBJ2-7, the V gene TRBV21-1; the table assigns TRBD2, which was not confirmed against the DNA. TRBV21-1 corresponds to a pseudogene. This CDR3 region has 15 residues. CDR3 coding DNA: TGTGCCAGCAGCAAAGATGAGCGGGGGTCCTACGAGCAGTACTTC. It translates to CASSKDERGSYEQYF.

The chain combines TRBV9 with TRBJ2-3; 8 nucleotides match TRBD2. The trim removed 0 bases at V and 4 bases at J, leaving 4 bases unmatched. In germline, CDR1 is SGDLS, CDR2 YYNGEE. The CDR3 extends over 15 amino acids. CDR3 residues: CASSVGSGSADTQYF. The CDR3 bases are TGTGCCAGCAGCGTAGGAAGCGGGAGTGCAGATACGCAGTATTTT.

The chain has TRBV5-5 and TRBJ2-3; D not certain. This CDR3 is built from 13 residues. V was trimmed by 0 bases and J by 7 bases, leaving 9 bases between them. Per germline, CDR1 SGHKS and CDR2 YYEKEE (reference sequence). This chain's CDR3 is CASSLAPLHTQYF. The CDR3 coding sequence is TGTGCCAGCAGCTTGGCTCCCCTGCATACGCAGTATTTT.

This chain connects TRBV4-1 to TRBJ1-1; D is possibly TRBD1 (5 bases). CDR3 length equals 16 residues. The germline CDR1 and CDR2 sequences are MGHRA and YSYEKL. Trimming cost V 4 bases and J 4 bases, with 19 bases left between them. The CDR3 loop is CASSPSWGVYGTEAFF. As DNA, the CDR3 is TGCGCCAGCAGCCCATCGTGGGGGGTCTATGGCACTGAAGCTTTCTTT.

This chain links TRBV28 with TRBJ2-1; 8 bases align to TRBD2. The ends lost 4 bases at V and 6 bases at J; junction bases unmatched: 11. CDR1 and CDR2 from the germline V gene are MDHEN and SYDVKM. The CDR3 spans 16 residues. CDR3 in DNA: TGTGCCAGCAGTTCTCAGGGGACTAGGTCGGTCAATGAGCAGTTCTTC. Translated: CASSSQGTRSVNEQFF. The full variable domain, its missing parts supplied by reference TRBV28 and TRBJ2-1, is DVKVTQSSRYLVKRTGEKVFLECVQDMDHENMFWYRQDPGLGLRLIYFSYDVKMKEKGDIPEGYSVSREKKERFSLILESASTNQTSMYLCASSSQGTRSVNEQFFGPGTRLTVL.

The rearrangement uses TRBV6-6 and TRBJ1-1; 7 nucleotides agree with TRBD1. Trimming at V came to 7 bases and at J to 5 bases, leaving 4 bases not matched to a gene. Germline CDR1 is MNHNY and CDR2 is SVGAGI (reference sequence). The CDR3 is 12 amino acids. The CDR3, as DNA: TGTGCCAGCACCGACAGGGCTACTGAAGCTTTCTTT. It specifies CASTDRATEAFF.

This CDR3 reads CASNDRAQVNNEQFF. In DNA form, the CDR3 reads TGTGCCAGCAACGACCGGGCACAGGTCAACAATGAGCAGTTCTTC. The chain uses TRBV7-2 and TRBJ2-1; the D gene is possibly TRBD1 (5 bases). The CDR3 runs to 15 residues. Germline CDR1 SGHTA, CDR2 FQGNSA. The V gene lost 7 bases and the J gene lost 5 bases, with 18 bases spanning the gap. Combining the CDR3 with reference TRBV7-2 and TRBJ2-1 gives the whole variable domain GAGVSQSPSNKVTEKGKDVELRCDPISGHTALYWYRQSLGQGLEFLIYFQGNSAPDKSGLPSDRFSAERTGGSVSTLTIQRTQQEDSAVYLCASNDRAQVNNEQFFGPGTRLTVL.

The chain has TRBV11-1 and TRBJ2-7, with no clear D. Germline CDR1 reads SGHAT; CDR2 reads FQDESV (reference sequence). The V gene lost 5 bases and the J gene lost 13 bases, with 9 bases spanning the gap. The CDR3 is made up of 9 amino acids. DNA of the CDR3: TGTGCCAGCAGCCTCCTTGCCTACTTC. Its protein product is CASSLLAYF.

CDR3 sequence reads: CASNWLNQPQHF. CDR3 in DNA: TGTGCCAGCAACTGGCTCAATCAGCCCCAGCATTTT. V is TRBV28 and J is TRBJ1-5; D uncertain. This CDR3 is 12 amino acids long. Germline assignment: CDR1 MDHEN and CDR2 SYDVKM. The V gene lost 7 bases and the J gene lost 3 bases, with 7 bases spanning the gap.